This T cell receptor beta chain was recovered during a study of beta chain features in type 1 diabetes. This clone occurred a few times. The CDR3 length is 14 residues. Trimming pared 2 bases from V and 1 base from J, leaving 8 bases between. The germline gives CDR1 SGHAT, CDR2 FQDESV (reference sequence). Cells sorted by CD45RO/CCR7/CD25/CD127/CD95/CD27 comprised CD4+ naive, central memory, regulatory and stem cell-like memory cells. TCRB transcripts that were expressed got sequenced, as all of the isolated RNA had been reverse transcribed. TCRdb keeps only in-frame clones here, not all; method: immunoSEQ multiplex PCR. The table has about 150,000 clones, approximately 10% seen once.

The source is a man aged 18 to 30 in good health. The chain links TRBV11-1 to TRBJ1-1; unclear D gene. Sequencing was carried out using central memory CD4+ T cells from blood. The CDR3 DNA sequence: TGTGCCAGCAGCTTACCCGGGTCGAACACTGAAGCTTTCTTT. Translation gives CASSLPGSNTEAFF.